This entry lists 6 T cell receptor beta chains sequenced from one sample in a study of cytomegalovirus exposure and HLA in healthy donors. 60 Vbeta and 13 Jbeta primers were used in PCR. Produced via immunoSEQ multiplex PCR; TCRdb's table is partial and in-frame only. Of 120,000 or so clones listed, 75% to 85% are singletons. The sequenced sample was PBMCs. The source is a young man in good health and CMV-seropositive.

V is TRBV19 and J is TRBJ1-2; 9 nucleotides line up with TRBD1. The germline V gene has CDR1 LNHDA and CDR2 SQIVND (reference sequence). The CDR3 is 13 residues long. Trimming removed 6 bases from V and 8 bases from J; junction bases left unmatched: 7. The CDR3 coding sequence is TGTGCCAGTAGCGAACAGGGGGCTGGGGGCTACACCTTC. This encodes CASSEQGAGGYTF.

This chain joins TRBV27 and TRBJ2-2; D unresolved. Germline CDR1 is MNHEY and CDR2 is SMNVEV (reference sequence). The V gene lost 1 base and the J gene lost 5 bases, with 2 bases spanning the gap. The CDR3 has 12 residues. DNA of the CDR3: TGTGCCAGCAGTTTATTAACCGGGGAGCTGTTTTTT. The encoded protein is CASSLLTGELFF.

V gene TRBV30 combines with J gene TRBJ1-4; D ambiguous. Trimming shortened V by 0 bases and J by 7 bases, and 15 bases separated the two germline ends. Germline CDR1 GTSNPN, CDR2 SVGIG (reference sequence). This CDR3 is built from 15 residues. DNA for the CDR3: TGTGCCTGGAGTGTAGGTGGCTTTGGAGGTGAAAAACTGTTTTTT. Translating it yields CAWSVGGFGGEKLFF.

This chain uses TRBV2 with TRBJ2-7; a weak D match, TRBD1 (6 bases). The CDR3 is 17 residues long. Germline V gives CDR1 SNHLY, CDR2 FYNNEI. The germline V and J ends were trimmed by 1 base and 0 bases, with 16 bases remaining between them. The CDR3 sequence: CASSEVMTGPSSYEQYF. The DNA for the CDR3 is TGTGCCAGCAGTGAAGTCATGACAGGACCCAGCTCCTACGAGCAGTACTTC.

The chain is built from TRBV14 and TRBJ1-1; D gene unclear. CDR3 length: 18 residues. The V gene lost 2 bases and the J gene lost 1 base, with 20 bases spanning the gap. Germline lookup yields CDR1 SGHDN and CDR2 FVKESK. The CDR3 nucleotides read TGTGCCAGCAGCCAAAGAAGAGGACTTGGCAGAACGAACACTGAAGCTTTCTTT. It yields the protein CASSQRRGLGRTNTEAFF.

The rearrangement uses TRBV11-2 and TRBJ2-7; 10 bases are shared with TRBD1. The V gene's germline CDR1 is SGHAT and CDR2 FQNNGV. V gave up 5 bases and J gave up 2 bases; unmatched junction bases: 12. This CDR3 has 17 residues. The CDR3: CASSLGVGTGEAYEQYF. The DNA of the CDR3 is TGTGCCAGCAGCCTCGGAGTCGGGACAGGGGAAGCCTACGAGCAGTACTTC.